The next 12 T cell receptor beta chains were all read from a single sample in a study of blood T cell dynamics during melanoma immunotherapy. Documented time point: week 3, after first cycle of checkpoint inhibitor. TCRdb's table, derived via immunoSEQ multiplex PCR, lists solely in-frame clones and lacks some. The sample lists 11,000 or so clones, 84% occurring once. Source: blood, taken from a patient treated with checkpoint blockade. These receptors all come from a human donor with melanoma.

The chain employs TRBV5-5 and TRBJ2-7; D possibly uses TRBD1 or TRBD2 (6 bases each). The CDR3 loop spans 16 amino acids. The germline CDR1 and CDR2 sequences are SGHKS and YYEKEE (reference sequence). V was trimmed by 4 bases and J by 7 bases, leaving 24 bases between them. The CDR3 loop reads CASSQDPGAWEREQYF. The CDR3 DNA reads as TGTGCCAGCAGCCAAGACCCGGGGGCCTGGGAAAGGGAGCAGTACTTC.

The genes are TRBV19 and TRBJ1-2, with 7 bases fitting TRBD1. Germline CDR1 and CDR2: LNHDA and SQIVND (reference sequence). V dropped 5 bases and J dropped 7; count of bases not matched to a gene: 10. The CDR3 runs to 14 residues. Here the CDR3 DNA reads TGTGCCAGTAGTCATCCGACAGGGTTAAGTGGCTACACCTTC. Protein product: CASSHPTGLSGYTF.

The CDR3 loop reads CASSSGTGGDNSPLHF. The CDR3 DNA reads TGCGCCAGCAGCTCCGGGACAGGGGGTGATAATTCACCCCTCCACTTT. The genes are TRBV5-1 and TRBJ1-6; TRBD1 matches at 11 bases. CDR1 SGHRS and CDR2 YFSETQ come from the germline V gene. V shed 3 bases, J shed 5 bases, and the junction held 4 bases outside the gene matches. This CDR3 has 16 amino acids.

This clone occurred once. The chain has TRBV27 and TRBJ2-5, with 9 bases that match TRBD2. With V trimmed by 7 bases and J by 4 bases, 7 bases remained unmatched. From germline, CDR1 is MNHEY and CDR2 SMNVEV (reference sequence). The CDR3 has 14 amino acids. The CDR3: CASKAGGRRETQYF. The CDR3 nucleotides are TGTGCCAGCAAAGCGGGGGGCCGGCGAGAGACCCAGTACTTC.

The J gene is TRBJ2-1, the V gene TRBV6-5; 8 nucleotides align to TRBD2. CDR1 and CDR2 from the germline V gene are MNHEY and SVGAGI. After removal of 3 bases from V and 7 bases from J, the junction contained 8 bases not matched to a gene. This CDR3 comprises 15 residues. CDR3 in amino acids: CASSYLAGGRNEQFF. As DNA, the CDR3 is TGTGCCAGCAGTTATTTGGCGGGGGGAAGGAATGAGCAGTTCTTC.

The gene calls are TRBV5-6 and TRBJ2-7, with a weak D call TRBD1 (6 bases). CDR1 is SGHDT, CDR2 YYEEEE, per germline. The V and J ends lost 3 bases and 7 bases respectively, with 20 bases between them. There are 15 residues in the CDR3. CDR3 sequence reads: CASSSPTQGRWEQYF. CDR3 DNA sequence: TGTGCCAGCAGCTCACCTACACAGGGAAGGTGGGAGCAGTACTTC.

The V call is TRBV19, the J call TRBJ1-1, with D unclear. This CDR3 region has 14 residues. Trimming took off 4 bases at V and 1 base at J, with 10 bases between the two ends. Germline values: CDR1 LNHDA, CDR2 SQIVND (reference sequence). In nucleotides, the CDR3 is TGTGCCAGTAGTAATGATTGGGGGAACACTGAAGCTTTCTTT. Encoded protein: CASSNDWGNTEAFF.

The J gene is TRBJ2-1, the V gene TRBV5-1; 11 bases match TRBD2. J gave up 3 bases and V 2 bases, and 7 bases lay outside the gene matches. CDR3 length: 17 amino acids. Germline V gene lookup returns CDR1 SGHRS and CDR2 YFSETQ. The DNA for the CDR3 is TGCGCCAGCAGCTTTCATCTAGCGGGGGGCGTCTACAATGAGCAGTTCTTC. This encodes CASSFHLAGGVYNEQFF. The full variable domain, with the rest looked up from reference TRBV5-1 and TRBJ2-1, is KAGVTQTPRYLIKTRGQQVTLSCSPISGHRSVSWYQQTPGQGLQFLFEYFSETQRNKGNFPGRFSGRQFSNSRSEMNVSTLELGDSALYLCASSFHLAGGVYNEQFFGPGTRLTVL.

The V gene is TRBV18, the J gene TRBJ1-1; TRBD1 aligns across 8 bases. After removal of 6 bases from V and 5 bases from J, the junction contained 8 bases not matched to a gene. The CDR3 has 14 amino acids. Germline V CDR1 and CDR2: KGHSH, LQKENI. The CDR3 loop reads CASSHRQGRTEAFF. The CDR3 DNA is TGTGCCAGCTCCCACAGACAGGGGCGTACTGAAGCTTTCTTT.

J is TRBJ1-1 and V is TRBV15; 11 bases map to TRBD1. The CDR3 runs 15 residues. Trimming at V came to 3 bases and at J to 7 bases, leaving 7 bases not matched to a gene. Germline V CDR1 and CDR2: LNHNV, YYDKDF (reference sequence). The CDR3 spells CATSRGTGGRNEAFF. CDR3 DNA sequence: TGTGCCACCAGCAGGGGGACAGGGGGACGGAATGAAGCTTTCTTT.

The chain carries TRBV2 and TRBJ2-1, with D maybe TRBD2 (6 bases). The CDR3 has 13 residues. The germline V and J ends were trimmed by 7 bases and 6 bases, with 13 bases remaining between them. The germline V gene encodes CDR1 SNHLY and CDR2 FYNNEI. CDR3 sequence: CASKAELANEQFF. Here the CDR3 DNA reads TGTGCCAGCAAGGCCGAACTAGCCAATGAGCAGTTCTTC.

V usage is TRBV4-1 and J usage is TRBJ2-4; D possibly uses TRBD1 or TRBD2 (6 bases each). The CDR3 runs 17 residues. V was trimmed by 0 bases and J by 6 bases, leaving 18 bases between them. CDR1 and CDR2 from the germline V gene are MGHRA and YSYEKL. This CDR3 reads CASSQERGGGGGNIQYF. The CDR3 bases are TGCGCCAGCAGCCAAGAGAGAGGGGGAGGAGGCGGAAACATTCAGTACTTC.